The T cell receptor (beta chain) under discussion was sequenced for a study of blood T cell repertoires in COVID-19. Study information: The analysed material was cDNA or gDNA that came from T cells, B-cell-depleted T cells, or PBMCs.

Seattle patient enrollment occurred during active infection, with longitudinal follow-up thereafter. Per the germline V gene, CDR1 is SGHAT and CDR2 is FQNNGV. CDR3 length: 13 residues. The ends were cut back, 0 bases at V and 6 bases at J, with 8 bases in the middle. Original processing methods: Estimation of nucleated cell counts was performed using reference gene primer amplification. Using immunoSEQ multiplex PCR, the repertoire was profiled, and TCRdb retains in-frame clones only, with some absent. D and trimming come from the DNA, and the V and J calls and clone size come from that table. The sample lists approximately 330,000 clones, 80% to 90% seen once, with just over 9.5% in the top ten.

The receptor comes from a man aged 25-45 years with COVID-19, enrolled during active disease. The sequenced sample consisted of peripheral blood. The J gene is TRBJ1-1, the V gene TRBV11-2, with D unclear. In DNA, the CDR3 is TGTGCCAGCAGCTTAGATCGCAGTTCTGAAGCTTTCTTT. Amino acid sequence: CASSLDRSSEAFF. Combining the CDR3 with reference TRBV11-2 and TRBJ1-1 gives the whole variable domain EAGVAQSPRYKIIEKRQSVAFWCNPISGHATLYWYQQILGQGPKLLIQFQNNGVVDDSQLPKDRFSAERLKGVDSTLKIQPAKLEDSAVYLCASSLDRSSEAFFGQGTRLTVV.